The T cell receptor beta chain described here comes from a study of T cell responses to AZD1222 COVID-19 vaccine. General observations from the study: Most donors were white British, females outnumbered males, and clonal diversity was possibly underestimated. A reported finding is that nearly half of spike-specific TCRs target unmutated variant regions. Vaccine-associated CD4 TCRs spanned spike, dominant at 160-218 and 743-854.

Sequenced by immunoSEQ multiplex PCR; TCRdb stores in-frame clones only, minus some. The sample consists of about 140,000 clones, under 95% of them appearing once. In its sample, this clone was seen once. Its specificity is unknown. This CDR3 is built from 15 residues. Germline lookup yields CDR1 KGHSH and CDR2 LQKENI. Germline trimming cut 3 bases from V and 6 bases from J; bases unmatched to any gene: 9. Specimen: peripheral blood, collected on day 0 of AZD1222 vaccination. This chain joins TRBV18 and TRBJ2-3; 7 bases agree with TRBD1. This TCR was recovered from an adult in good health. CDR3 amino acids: CASSPGTELGDTQYF. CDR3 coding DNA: TGTGCCAGCTCACCCGGGACAGAGCTAGGGGATACGCAGTATTTT.